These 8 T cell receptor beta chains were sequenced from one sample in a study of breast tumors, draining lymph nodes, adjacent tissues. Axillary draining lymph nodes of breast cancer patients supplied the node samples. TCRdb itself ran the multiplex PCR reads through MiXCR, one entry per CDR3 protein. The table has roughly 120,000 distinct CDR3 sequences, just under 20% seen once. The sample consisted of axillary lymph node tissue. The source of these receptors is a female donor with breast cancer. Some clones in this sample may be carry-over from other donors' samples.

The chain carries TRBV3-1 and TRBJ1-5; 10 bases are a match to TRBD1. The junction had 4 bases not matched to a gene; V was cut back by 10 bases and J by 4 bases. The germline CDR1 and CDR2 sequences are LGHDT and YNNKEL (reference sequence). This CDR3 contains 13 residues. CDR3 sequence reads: CATEGQGNQPQHF. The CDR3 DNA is TGTGCCACCGAGGGACAGGGGAATCAGCCCCAGCATTTT.

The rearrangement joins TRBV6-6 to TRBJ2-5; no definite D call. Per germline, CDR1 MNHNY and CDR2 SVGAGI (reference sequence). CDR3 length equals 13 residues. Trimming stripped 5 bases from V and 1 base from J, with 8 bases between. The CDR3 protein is CASSRDLQETQYF. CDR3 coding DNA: TGTGCCAGCAGTAGGGATCTCCAAGAGACCCAGTACTTC.

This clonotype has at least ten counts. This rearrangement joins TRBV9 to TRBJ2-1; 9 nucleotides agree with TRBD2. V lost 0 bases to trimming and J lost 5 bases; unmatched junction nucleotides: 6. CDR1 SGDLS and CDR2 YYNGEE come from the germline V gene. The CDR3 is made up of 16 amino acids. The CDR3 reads CASSVGGGRGNNEQFF. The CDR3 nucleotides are TGTGCCAGCAGCGTAGGTGGCGGGAGGGGTAACAATGAGCAGTTCTTC.

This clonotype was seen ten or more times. The CDR3 reads CSASPLRAYNEQFF. The CDR3 DNA is TGCAGTGCTAGCCCCCTAAGGGCCTACAATGAGCAGTTCTTC. The rearrangement links TRBV20-1 to TRBJ2-1; D unresolved. Trimming cost V 3 bases and J 2 bases, with 11 bases left between them. The CDR3 covers 14 residues. CDR1 and CDR2 from the germline V gene are DFQATT and SNEGSKA (reference sequence).

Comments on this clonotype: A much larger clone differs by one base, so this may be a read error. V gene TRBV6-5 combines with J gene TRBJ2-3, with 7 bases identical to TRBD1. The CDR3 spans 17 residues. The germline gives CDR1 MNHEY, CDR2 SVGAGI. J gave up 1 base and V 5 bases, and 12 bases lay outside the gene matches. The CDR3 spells CASSTKGDREGTDTQYF. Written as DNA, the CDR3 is TGTGCCAGCAGTACCAAGGGAGACAGGGAAGGCACAGATACGCAGTATTTT.

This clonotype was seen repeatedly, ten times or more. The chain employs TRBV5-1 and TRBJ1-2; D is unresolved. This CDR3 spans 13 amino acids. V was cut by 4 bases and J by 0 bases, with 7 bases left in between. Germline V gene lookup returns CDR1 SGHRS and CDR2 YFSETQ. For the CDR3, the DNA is TGCGCCAGCAGCCGTTCCTCTAACTATGGCTACACCTTC. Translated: CASSRSSNYGYTF.

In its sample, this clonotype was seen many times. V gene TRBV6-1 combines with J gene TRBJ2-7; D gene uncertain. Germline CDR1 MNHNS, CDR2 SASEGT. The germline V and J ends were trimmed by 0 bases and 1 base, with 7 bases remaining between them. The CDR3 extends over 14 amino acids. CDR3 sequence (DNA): TGTGCCAGCAGTGAAGCGGGCAAGTCCTACGAGCAGTACTTC. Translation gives CASSEAGKSYEQYF.

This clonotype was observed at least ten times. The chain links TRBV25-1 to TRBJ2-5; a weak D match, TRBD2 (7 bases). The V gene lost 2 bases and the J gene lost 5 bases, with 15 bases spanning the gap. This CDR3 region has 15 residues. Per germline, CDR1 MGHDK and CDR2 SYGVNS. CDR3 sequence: CASSEAGAGRETQYF. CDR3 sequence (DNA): TGTGCCAGCAGTGAAGCGGGGGCAGGGCGGGAGACCCAGTACTTC. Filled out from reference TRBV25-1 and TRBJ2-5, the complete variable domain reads EADIYQTPRYLVIGTGKKITLECSQTMGHDKMYWYQQDPGMELHLIHYSYGVNSTEKGDLSSESTVSRIRTEHFPLTLESARPSHTSQYLCASSEAGAGRETQYFGPGTRLLVL.